This entry is about one T cell receptor beta chain. This sample is part of a study of OX40 agonist ivuxolimab in advanced cancers. Libraries were prepared by immunoSEQ multiplex PCR; TCRdb keeps only in-frame clonotypes and omits some of them. The table shows some 35,000 clones, with 85% to 90% occurring only once. The CDR3 spans 14 residues. The germline V gene has CDR1 SQVTM and CDR2 ANQGSEA. J gave up 0 bases and V 6 bases, and 8 bases lay outside the gene matches. The material was CD4+ or CD8+ T cells sorted from blood, obtained in a trial of the OX40 agonist ivuxolimab. This clonotype was sampled from an adult with an advanced solid tumor such as melanoma, head and neck, liver or kidney cancer. The chain combines TRBV29-1 with TRBJ2-7; TRBD1 agrees at 7 bases. The CDR3 region is CSVLDRPNSYEQYF. In DNA, the CDR3 is TGCAGCGTGCTGGACAGGCCAAACTCCTACGAGCAGTACTTC.